This TCR beta chain was captured by sequencing in a study of T cell responses to AZD1222 COVID-19 vaccine. V was shortened by 3 bases and J by 6 bases, with 14 bases between the two germline ends. Germline V CDR1 and CDR2: SQVTM, ANQGSEA. CDR3 size: 13 residues. Of note for this clone: Antigen unknown.

Sequenced by immunoSEQ multiplex PCR; TCRdb stores in-frame clones only, minus some. The sample consists of 120,000 or so clones, around 90% of them appearing once. Combined were second doses at about 4 or about 12 weeks. The study's findings and limits: It should be noted that donors were predominantly white British and more often female, and clonal diversity was possibly underestimated. Vaccine-related CD4 TCRs covered spike, predominating at 160-218 and 743-854.

This material consisted of peripheral blood, taken 28 days after the second AZD1222 dose. The chain links TRBV29-1 to TRBJ1-2, with D perhaps TRBD1 (6 bases). This sequence was found in an adult who received the AZD1222 COVID-19 vaccine. The CDR3 here is CSVDVPGEDGYTF. CDR3 sequence (DNA): TGCAGCGTTGACGTCCCAGGGGAAGATGGCTACACCTTC.